The clone carrying this TCR beta chain was detected many times. The antigen remains unidentified. The data were obtained in a study of T cells in Graves' hyperthyroidism and ophthalmopathy. Researchers amplified the TCR beta CDR3 regions from RNA transcripts. First-round RT-PCR with HTBI primers amplified the TCR CDR3 region. MiXCR was run by TCRdb on the multiplex PCR reads, yielding one entry per CDR3 protein. Counted here are around 610,000 distinct CDR3 sequences, roughly 14% occurring once; the ten biggest clones make up about 4%. The length of the CDR3 is 13 residues. Deletions cut 4 bases from V and 2 bases from J, with 6 bases between. From germline, CDR1 is LGHDT and CDR2 YNNKEL (reference sequence). Overall study results and limits: Also found in blood were most expanded thyroid clonotypes above 0.001. A model built on 13 V-J features separated ophthalmopathy from stable hyperthyroidism.

The PBMCs studied were ones that came from about 10 ml fresh peripheral blood. This receptor was obtained from a woman in her thirties or forties with Graves' ophthalmopathy. The sequenced sample was blood. The J gene is TRBJ1-5, the V gene TRBV3-1; D remains ambiguous. CDR3: CASSPNGNQPQHF. As DNA, the CDR3 is TGTGCCAGCAGCCCGAACGGCAATCAGCCCCAGCATTTT.